This T cell receptor beta chain was documented in a study of graft-versus-host responses after intestinal transplantation. Study-wide results and caveats: Some GvH clones were seen earlier in gut or blood, suggesting intestinal origin.

Comments on this clone: Its matching antigen is unknown.

Some clones are missing from TCRdb's copy, which holds only in-frame ones; the method was immunoSEQ multiplex PCR. The sample holds about 21,000 clones, 80% to 95% seen once. V was clipped by 0 bases and J by 0 bases, with 7 bases between them. CDR1 LGHNA and CDR2 YNFKEQ come from the germline V gene. The CDR3 length is 15 residues. V gene TRBV4-2 combines with J gene TRBJ2-3; D gene unclear. The receptor comes from a human patient who received an intestinal transplant, so some T cells may come from the graft donor. The material sequenced was PBMCs, taken around 37 weeks after intestinal transplant. The CDR3 sequence is CASSQDSASTDTQYF. For the CDR3, the DNA is TGTGCCAGCAGCCAAGATTCGGCTAGCACAGATACGCAGTATTTT.